This T cell receptor beta chain emerged from a study of technical replicates of blood from several donors. The V and J ends lost 4 bases and 7 bases, in that order; junction bases with no gene match: 7. Germline CDR1 and CDR2: SGHKS and YYEKEE (reference sequence). This CDR3 is 14 amino acids long. The method was immunoSEQ multiplex PCR; TCRdb's version includes in-frame clones alone and lacks a portion of them. The table shows around 58,000 clones, with approximately 86% occurring only once. This sequence joins TRBV5-5 and TRBJ1-4; 7 bases are shared with TRBD1. This sequence originates from a human donor in good health. Some clones in this sample may be carry-over from other donors' samples. Sample: PBMCs. CDR3 sequence reads: CASSQTGWGEKLFF. The CDR3 DNA sequence: TGTGCCAGCAGCCAGACAGGGTGGGGTGAAAAACTGTTTTTT.